This passage covers 14 T cell receptor beta chains from one sample sequenced in a study of beta chain features in type 1 diabetes. General study findings and limits: Shortening of TCRB CDR3s, moderate but significant, appeared in all four CD4+ subsets of Type 1 diabetes patients.

Every bit of the isolated RNA underwent reverse transcription, so sequencing read expressed TCRB transcripts. TCRdb's copy holds only in-frame clones and misses some; the assay was immunoSEQ multiplex PCR. In the table there are 500,000 to 800,000 clones, roughly 12% of which are singletons. Antigens of these TCRs are unknown. The sample comprised naive CD4+ T cells from blood. Source of these receptors: a man aged 25-45 years with type 1 diabetes.

This clone was counted a few times. A read error may account for a junction end that differs from germline. V gene TRBV7-7 combines with J gene TRBJ2-1, with D uncertain. From germline, CDR1 is SSHAT and CDR2 FNYEAQ (reference sequence). The CDR3 runs 14 residues. CDR3 DNA sequence: TGTGCTAGCAGCTTAGCCCACGGGTACAATGAGCAGTTCTTC. This codes for CASSLAHGYNEQFF.

This chain uses TRBV30 with TRBJ1-3; no reliable D call. V shed 0 bases and J shed 0 bases, with 6 bases lying between them. The germline V gene has CDR1 GTSNPN and CDR2 SVGIG (reference sequence). CDR3 size: 14 residues. The CDR3 loop is CAWSVAASGNTIYF. For the CDR3, the DNA is TGTGCCTGGAGTGTGGCCGCCTCTGGAAACACCATATATTTT.

V usage is TRBV6-5 and J usage is TRBJ2-3; 8 nucleotides align to TRBD2. Trimming at V came to 8 bases and at J to 2 bases, leaving 9 bases not matched to a gene. There are 15 residues in the CDR3. The germline V gene has CDR1 MNHEY and CDR2 SVGAGI. The CDR3 reads CASGPTSGNTDTQYF. The CDR3, as DNA: TGTGCCAGCGGCCCTACTAGCGGAAACACAGATACGCAGTATTTT.

The chain carries TRBV7-9 and TRBJ1-1; D not resolved. The germline V gene encodes CDR1 SEHNR and CDR2 FQNEAQ (reference sequence). The CDR3 loop spans 16 amino acids. V lost 8 bases and J lost 3, with 22 bases in between. CDR3 sequence (DNA): TGTGCCAGCCGAACTGCCGGGGAGGGAGGTGACACTGAAGCTTTCTTT. As protein: CASRTAGEGGDTEAFF.

The chain couples TRBV6-5 to TRBJ2-2; no reliable D call. The CDR3 totals 14 residues. Deletions cut 0 bases from V and 7 bases from J, with 9 bases between. Germline lookup yields CDR1 MNHEY and CDR2 SVGAGI. CDR3 region: CASSYSHNGGELFF. CDR3 nucleotides: TGTGCCAGCAGTTACTCCCATAACGGCGGGGAGCTGTTTTTT.

The CDR3 DNA follows: TGTGCCAGCAGCTACAGCCGGGACTCATCTGGCTACACCTTC. Its protein product is CASSYSRDSSGYTF. The V and J genes are TRBV7-2 and TRBJ1-2, with D perhaps TRBD1 (5 bases). This CDR3 is 14 amino acids long. Germline CDR1 is SGHTA and CDR2 is FQGNSA. The V gene lost 4 bases and the J gene lost 7 bases, with 16 bases spanning the gap.

In this sample, this clone turned up a few times. The rearrangement uses TRBV28 and TRBJ2-1, with D perhaps matching TRBD1 or TRBD2 (5 bases each). CDR1 MDHEN and CDR2 SYDVKM come from the germline V gene. This CDR3 is 17 amino acids long. The V end was cut by 6 bases, the J end by 2 bases, with 20 bases between. This CDR3 reads CASSPLSGGRTYNEQFF. The CDR3 DNA is TGTGCCAGCAGCCCCCTGAGTGGGGGTAGAACCTACAATGAGCAGTTCTTC.

The chain uses TRBV4-1 and TRBJ1-4, with a tentative D call TRBD1 (5 bases). The germline V gene has CDR1 MGHRA and CDR2 YSYEKL. V was cut by 4 bases and J by 7 bases, with 16 bases left in between. The CDR3 is made up of 15 amino acids. In DNA, the CDR3 is TGCGCCAGCAGCCCTGCCGGGACTGAGCGTGAAAAACTGTTTTTT. Translated, it gives CASSPAGTEREKLFF.

This clone has only a few counts. The chain employs TRBV7-2 and TRBJ2-7; no clear D gene. Trimming removed 3 bases from V and 0 bases from J, with 9 bases in between. The CDR3 length is 14 residues. Germline assignment: CDR1 SGHTA and CDR2 FQGNSA. CDR3 sequence reads: CASSFSKSSYEQYF. The CDR3 bases are TGTGCCAGCAGCTTCTCTAAAAGCTCCTACGAGCAGTACTTC.

V and J are TRBV7-9 and TRBJ2-3, with D perhaps TRBD2 (6 bases). In germline, CDR1 is SEHNR, CDR2 FQNEAQ (reference sequence). The V end lost 4 bases, the J end lost 1 base, and 12 bases lay between the germline ends. This CDR3 comprises 15 residues. For the CDR3, the DNA is TGTGCCAGCAGCTCCCTAGGGGAGGGCACAGATACGCAGTATTTT. It encodes CASSSLGEGTDTQYF.

This chain connects TRBV9 to TRBJ2-1, with D perhaps TRBD2 (7 bases). In germline, CDR1 is SGDLS, CDR2 YYNGEE. The CDR3 has 15 amino acids. Trimming stripped 0 bases from V and 6 bases from J, with 13 bases between. The CDR3 nucleotides are TGTGCCAGCAGCGTAGTGTGGGGGGGCCCCAATGAGCAGTTCTTC. Protein sequence: CASSVVWGGPNEQFF.

The chain carries TRBV27 and TRBJ1-6; possible D gene TRBD1, 6 bases. V lost 5 bases and J lost 5, with 19 bases in between. CDR1 is MNHEY, CDR2 SMNVEV, per germline (reference sequence). The CDR3 totals 17 residues. This CDR3 reads CASSIVGALMNNSPLHF. The CDR3 region has the DNA TGTGCCAGCAGTATTGTGGGGGCGCTGATGAATAATTCACCCCTCCACTTT.

The V gene is TRBV28, the J gene TRBJ2-7; 8 nucleotides match TRBD1. CDR3 length: 12 residues. V was clipped by 6 bases and J by 3 bases; unmatched bases: 1. Germline V gene sequence: CDR1 MDHEN, CDR2 SYDVKM. The CDR3 is CASRTGDYEQYF. Written as DNA, the CDR3 is TGTGCCAGCAGGACAGGGGACTACGAGCAGTACTTC. Full variable domain (missing parts from reference TRBV28 and TRBJ2-7): DVKVTQSSRYLVKRTGEKVFLECVQDMDHENMFWYRQDPGLGLRLIYFSYDVKMKEKGDIPEGYSVSREKKERFSLILESASTNQTSMYLCASRTGDYEQYFGPGTRLTVT.

The V call is TRBV5-1, the J call TRBJ1-2; D call uncertain. There are 15 residues in the CDR3. Deletions cut 4 bases from V and 2 bases from J, with 15 bases between. Germline-derived CDR1 and CDR2 are SGHRS and YFSETQ. CDR3 DNA: TGCGCCAGCAGCCTGAGACCGAACATAAACTATGGCTACACCTTC. Its translation is CASSLRPNINYGYTF.